This TCR beta chain was identified during a study of T cell repertoires in cytomegalovirus infection. This clonotype has more than one count but fewer than ten. Antigen unknown. Study conclusions and caveats: Clonotypes of TCR beta that were HLA-C-restricted and CMV-specific dominated the ex vivo response.

MiXCR was run by TCRdb on the reads, yielding one entry per CDR3 protein. This sample yields some 800,000 distinct CDR3 sequences, of which approximately 29% are seen a single time; 9.5% to 15% belongs to the top ten. The TCR sequence derives from a human donor in good health (CMV status not recorded). Some clones in this sample may be carry-over from other donors' samples. Specimen: cultured CD8+ T cells from PBMCs, collected from culture after CMV antigen stimulation.

The DNA for the CDR3 is TGTGCCAGCAGCTTGTCGACTGTGAATGAGCAGTTCTTC. It specifies CASSLSTVNEQFF. The rearrangement joins TRBV7-6 to TRBJ2-1; D is undetermined. In germline, CDR1 is SGHVS, CDR2 FNYEAQ. Trimming took 3 bases from V and 7 from J, leaving 10 bases between them. CDR3 length equals 13 residues.